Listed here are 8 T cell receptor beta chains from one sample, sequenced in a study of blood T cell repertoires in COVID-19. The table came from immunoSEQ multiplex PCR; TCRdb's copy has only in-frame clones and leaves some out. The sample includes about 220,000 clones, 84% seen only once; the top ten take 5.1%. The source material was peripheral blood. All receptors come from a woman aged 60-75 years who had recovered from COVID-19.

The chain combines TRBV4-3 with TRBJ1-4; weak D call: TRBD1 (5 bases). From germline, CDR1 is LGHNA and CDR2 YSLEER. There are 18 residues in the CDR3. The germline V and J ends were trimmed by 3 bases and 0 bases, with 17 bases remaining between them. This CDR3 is CASSQGRELGATNEKLFF. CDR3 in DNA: TGCGCCAGCAGCCAGGGGAGGGAGTTGGGGGCAACTAATGAAAAACTGTTTTTT.

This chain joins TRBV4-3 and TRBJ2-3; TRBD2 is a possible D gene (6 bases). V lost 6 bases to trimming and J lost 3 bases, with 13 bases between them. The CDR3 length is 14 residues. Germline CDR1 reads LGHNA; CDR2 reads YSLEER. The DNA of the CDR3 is TGCGCCAGCAGTTCTAGCGTAAAGACAGATACGCAGTATTTT. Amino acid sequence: CASSSSVKTDTQYF.

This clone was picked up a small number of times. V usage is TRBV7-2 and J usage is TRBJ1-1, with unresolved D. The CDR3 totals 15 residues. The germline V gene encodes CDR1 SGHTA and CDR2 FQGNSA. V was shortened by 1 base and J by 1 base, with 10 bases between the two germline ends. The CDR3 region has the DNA TGTGCCAGCAGCTTAGTCGTAGGCGGGAACACTGAAGCTTTCTTT. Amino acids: CASSLVVGGNTEAFF.

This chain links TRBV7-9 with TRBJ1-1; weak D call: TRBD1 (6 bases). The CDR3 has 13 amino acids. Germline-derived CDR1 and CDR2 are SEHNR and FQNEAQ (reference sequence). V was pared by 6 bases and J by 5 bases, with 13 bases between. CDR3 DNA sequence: TGTGCCAGCAGTCCAGGGGTGGGAACTGAAGCTTTCTTT. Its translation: CASSPGVGTEAFF.

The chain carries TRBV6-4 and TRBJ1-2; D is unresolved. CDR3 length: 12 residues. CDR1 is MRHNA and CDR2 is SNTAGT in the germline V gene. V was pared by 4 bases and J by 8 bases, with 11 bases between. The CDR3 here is CASSARQTGYTF. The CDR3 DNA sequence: TGTGCCAGCAGTGCGCGGCAAACAGGCTACACCTTC.

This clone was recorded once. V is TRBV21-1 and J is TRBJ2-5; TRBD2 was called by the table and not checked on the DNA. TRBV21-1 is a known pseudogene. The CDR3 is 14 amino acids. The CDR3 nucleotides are TGTGCCAGCAGCTATAGCGGGGGGCAAGAGACCCAGTACTTC. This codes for CASSYSGGQETQYF.

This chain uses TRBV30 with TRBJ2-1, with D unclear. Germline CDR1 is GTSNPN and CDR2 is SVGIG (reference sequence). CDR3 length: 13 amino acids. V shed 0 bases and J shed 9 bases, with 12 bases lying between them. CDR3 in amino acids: CAWSVRSGLEQFF. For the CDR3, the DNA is TGTGCCTGGAGTGTCCGATCGGGTCTTGAGCAGTTCTTC.

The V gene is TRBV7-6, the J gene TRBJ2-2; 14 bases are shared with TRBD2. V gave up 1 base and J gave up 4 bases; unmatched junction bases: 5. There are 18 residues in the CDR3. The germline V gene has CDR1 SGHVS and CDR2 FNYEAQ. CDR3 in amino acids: CASSLGLAGGPSTGELFF. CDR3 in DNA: TGTGCCAGCAGCTTAGGACTAGCGGGGGGGCCGAGCACCGGGGAGCTGTTTTTT.